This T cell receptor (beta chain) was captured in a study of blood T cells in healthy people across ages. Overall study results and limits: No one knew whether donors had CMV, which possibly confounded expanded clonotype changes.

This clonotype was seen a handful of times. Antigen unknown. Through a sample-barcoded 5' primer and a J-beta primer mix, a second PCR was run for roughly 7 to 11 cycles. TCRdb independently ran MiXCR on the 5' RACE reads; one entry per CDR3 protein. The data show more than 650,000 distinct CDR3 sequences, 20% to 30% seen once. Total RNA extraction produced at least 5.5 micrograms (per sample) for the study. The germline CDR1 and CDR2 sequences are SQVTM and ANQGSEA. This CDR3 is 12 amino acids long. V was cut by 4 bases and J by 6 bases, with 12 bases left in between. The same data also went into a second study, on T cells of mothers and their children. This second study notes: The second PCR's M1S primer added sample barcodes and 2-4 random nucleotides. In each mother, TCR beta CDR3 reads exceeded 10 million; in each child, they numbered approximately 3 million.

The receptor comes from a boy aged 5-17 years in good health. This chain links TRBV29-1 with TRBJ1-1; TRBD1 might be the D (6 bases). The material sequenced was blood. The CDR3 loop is CSVGGDNPEAFF. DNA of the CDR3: TGCAGCGTTGGGGGGGACAACCCTGAAGCTTTCTTT.